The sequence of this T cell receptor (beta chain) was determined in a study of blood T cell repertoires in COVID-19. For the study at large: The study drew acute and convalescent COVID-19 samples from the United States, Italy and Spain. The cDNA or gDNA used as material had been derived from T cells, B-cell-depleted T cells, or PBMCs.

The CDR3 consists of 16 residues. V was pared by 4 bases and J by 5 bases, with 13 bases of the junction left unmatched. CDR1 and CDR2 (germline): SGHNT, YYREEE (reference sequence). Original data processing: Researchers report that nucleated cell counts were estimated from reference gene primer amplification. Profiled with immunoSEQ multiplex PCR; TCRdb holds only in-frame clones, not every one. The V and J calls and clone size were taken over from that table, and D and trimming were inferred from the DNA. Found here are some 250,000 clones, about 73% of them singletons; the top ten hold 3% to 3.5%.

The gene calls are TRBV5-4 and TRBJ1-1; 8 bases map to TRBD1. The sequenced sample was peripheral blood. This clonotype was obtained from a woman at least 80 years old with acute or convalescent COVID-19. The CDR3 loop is CASSAQGGRRETEAFF. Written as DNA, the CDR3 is TGTGCCAGCAGCGCACAGGGGGGTCGAAGAGAAACTGAAGCTTTCTTT.